This T cell receptor beta chain was profiled in a study of blood T cells in healthy people across ages. Study outcomes and limitations: Relative to aged donors, long-lived donors carried more naive CD4+ cells and displayed higher diversity.

This clonotype was observed many times. Its matching antigen is unknown. Next came a second PCR, run for about 7 to 11 cycles, which used a sample-barcoded 5' primer along with a J-beta primer mix. In TCRdb, the 5' RACE reads were re-called with MiXCR into one record per CDR3 protein. The data contain 1.5 million to 2 million distinct CDR3 sequences, about 30% of them seen just once; the ten biggest clones take up over 7%. The CDR3 sequence is 14 residues long. V gave up 3 bases and J gave up 6 bases; unmatched junction bases: 7. Looked up from germline, CDR1 is SGHRS and CDR2 is YFSETQ. The clonotype was recovered from a young woman in good health. The sequencing input was blood. The chain uses TRBV5-1 and TRBJ2-7; TRBD2 matches at 9 bases. CDR3: CASSSFSGRSEQYF. For the CDR3, the DNA is TGCGCCAGCAGCTCGTTTAGCGGGAGAAGCGAGCAGTACTTC.